Below, 18 T cell receptor beta chains from the same sample are listed, as sequenced in a study of CD8 T cells in Susac syndrome. RNA totalling roughly 0.45 to 1 ug underwent reverse transcription with random hexamers. TCRdb used MiXCR to reprocess the immunoSEQ multiplex PCR reads, holding one entry per CDR3 protein. The sample has roughly 200,000 distinct CDR3 sequences, roughly 92% seen once. Sequences were obtained from CD4+ T cells from PBMCs. The receptors were sampled from a human donor in good health.

This clonotype appeared a single time. The rearrangement links TRBV7-2 to TRBJ2-3; weak D call: TRBD2 (6 bases). The CDR3 runs to 14 residues. CDR1 and CDR2 (germline): SGHTA, FQGNSA. V lost 3 bases to trimming and J lost 3 bases, with 10 bases between them. The CDR3 protein is CASSFRRVTDTQYF. The CDR3 bases are TGTGCCAGCAGCTTCAGGAGGGTAACAGATACGCAGTATTTT.

In this sample, this clonotype turned up once. CDR3 in amino acids: CASSLERTGAGPLHF. DNA for the CDR3: TGCGCCAGCAGCTTGGAGCGGACAGGGGCAGGGCCCCTCCACTTT. The genes are TRBV5-1 and TRBJ1-6; TRBD1 agrees at 9 bases. The CDR3 spans 15 residues. The V and J ends lost 0 bases and 13 bases, in that order; junction bases with no gene match: 8. Germline V gives CDR1 SGHRS, CDR2 YFSETQ.

CDR3 region: CASSPDSGSYEQYV. CDR3 in DNA: TGCGCCAGCAGCCCCGACAGCGGGTCCTACGAGCAGTACGTC. The chain is built from TRBV5-1 and TRBJ2-7; D might be TRBD2 (6 bases). CDR3 length: 14 residues. The V end was cut by 4 bases, the J end by 1 base, with 12 bases between. Germline loops: CDR1 SGHRS, CDR2 YFSETQ.

This clonotype occurred once. The chain recombines TRBV10-3 with TRBJ1-5, with D perhaps TRBD1 (5 bases). In germline, CDR1 is ENHRY, CDR2 SYGVKD. V lost 3 bases and J 6 bases, leaving 12 bases between the germline ends. The CDR3 runs 14 residues. CDR3 nucleotide sequence: TGTGCCATCAGTGACAGGGAGGGAACTCAGCCCCAGCATTTT. Translating it yields CAISDREGTQPQHF.

Here the CDR3 reads CSARANRDLGAKNIQYF. CDR3 nucleotide sequence: TGCAGTGCTAGAGCAAACCGGGACCTGGGAGCCAAAAACATTCAGTACTTC. The chain links TRBV20-1 to TRBJ2-4; perhaps D is TRBD1 or TRBD2 (5 bases each). This CDR3 comprises 17 residues. V shed 1 base and J shed 0 bases, with 16 bases lying between them. Germline V gives CDR1 DFQATT, CDR2 SNEGSKA (reference sequence).

V and J are TRBV9 and TRBJ2-1; D is tentatively TRBD1 or TRBD2 (6 bases each). The CDR3 consists of 13 residues. Germline values: CDR1 SGDLS, CDR2 YYNGEE. The ends were cut back, 3 bases at V and 9 bases at J, with 13 bases in the middle. The CDR3 sequence is CASSGPGAGEQFF. The CDR3 DNA sequence: TGTGCCAGCAGCGGGCCGGGGGCTGGTGAGCAGTTCTTC. The complete variable domain, with remaining parts taken from reference TRBV9 and TRBJ2-1, reads DSGVTQTPKHLITATGQRVTLRCSPRSGDLSVYWYQQSLDQGLQFLIQYYNGEERAKGNILERFSAQQFPDLHSELNLSSLELGDSALYFCASSGPGAGEQFFGPGTRLTVL.

V is TRBV20-1 and J is TRBJ2-4; D perhaps matches TRBD2 (6 bases). Germline CDR1 DFQATT, CDR2 SNEGSKA (reference sequence). This CDR3 contains 12 residues. V lost 6 bases and J 11 bases, leaving 17 bases between the germline ends. This CDR3 is CSAEWSGGFQYF. DNA of the CDR3: TGCAGTGCCGAGTGGTCCGGGGGTTTTCAGTACTTC.

The chain has TRBV7-9 and TRBJ2-6; D may be TRBD2 (6 bases). Trimming removed 6 bases at V and 4 bases at J, with 10 bases between. Germline loops: CDR1 SEHNR, CDR2 FQNEAQ (reference sequence). The CDR3 has 14 amino acids. As DNA, the CDR3 is TGTGCCAGCAGTGCCGGGGGAGGGGCCAACGTCCTGACTTTC. Its translation is CASSAGGGANVLTF.

V usage is TRBV5-1 and J usage is TRBJ2-7; D uncertain. This CDR3 region has 13 residues. Trimming stripped 0 bases from V and 5 bases from J, with 9 bases between. CDR1 is SGHRS, CDR2 YFSETQ, per germline. CDR3 in amino acids: CASSLALGHEQYF. The CDR3, as DNA: TGCGCCAGCAGCTTGGCTCTCGGTCACGAGCAGTACTTC.

The V and J genes are TRBV28 and TRBJ2-1; the match to TRBD1 covers 7 bases. J gave up 2 bases and V 10 bases, and 2 bases lay outside the gene matches. There are 12 residues in the CDR3. CDR1 is MDHEN and CDR2 is SYDVKM in the germline V gene. The CDR3 DNA reads TGTGCCATCACAGGGGCCTACAATGAGCAGTTCTTC. Encoded protein: CAITGAYNEQFF.

J is TRBJ2-5 and V is TRBV29-1; D may be TRBD2 (6 bases). This CDR3 has 12 amino acids. V dropped 4 bases and J dropped 5 bases, with 11 bases sitting between them. Germline V gene sequence: CDR1 SQVTM, CDR2 ANQGSEA. The CDR3 here is CSVVGGIETQYF. The CDR3 DNA sequence: TGCAGCGTTGTTGGGGGGATCGAGACCCAGTACTTC.

The chain is built from TRBV19 and TRBJ2-2; possible D gene TRBD1, 5 bases. CDR1 and CDR2 (germline): LNHDA, SQIVND (reference sequence). The CDR3 is 13 amino acids. The V end lost 11 bases, the J end lost 1 base, and 11 bases lay between the germline ends. The CDR3 region is CAAGQVNTGELFF. The DNA of the CDR3 is TGTGCCGCAGGGCAGGTGAACACCGGGGAGCTGTTTTTT. The complete variable domain, with remaining parts taken from reference TRBV19 and TRBJ2-2, reads DGGITQSPKYLFRKEGQNVTLSCEQNLNHDAMYWYRQDPGQGLRLIYYSQIVNDFQKGDIAEGYSVSREKKESFPLTVTSAQKNPTAFYLCAAGQVNTGELFFGEGSRLTVL.

The chain joins TRBV11-1 to TRBJ2-7; 9 nucleotides align to TRBD1. The V segment lost 4 bases and the J segment 9 bases; nucleotides outside the gene matches: 13. Germline-derived CDR1 and CDR2 are SGHAT and FQDESV (reference sequence). The CDR3 totals 15 residues. The CDR3 DNA reads TGTGCCAGCAGCTACCCCACGGGACAGGGAATCGCGCAGTACTTC. This codes for CASSYPTGQGIAQYF.

The chain recombines TRBV7-2 with TRBJ1-1; 7 nucleotides agree with TRBD1. Unmatched junction bases numbered 11, after V lost 5 bases and J lost 11 bases. Germline V gene lookup returns CDR1 SGHTA and CDR2 FQGNSA. CDR3 length: 13 residues. In DNA, the CDR3 is TGTGCCAGCAGCCTCGGGACAGCCTTGGCTGCTTTCTTT. This gives the protein CASSLGTALAAFF.

The chain joins TRBV7-3 to TRBJ1-6; D not resolved. V lost 2 bases and J lost 6, with 11 bases in between. The CDR3 spans 15 residues. CDR1 is SGHTA and CDR2 is FQGTGA in the germline V gene. The chain's CDR3 is CASSLLGNLNSPLHF. CDR3 nucleotide sequence: TGTGCCAGCAGCTTATTGGGCAATCTTAATTCACCCCTCCACTTT.

The chain links TRBV6-2 or TRBV6-3 to TRBJ2-2, with D possibly TRBD1 on 5 matching bases. The V gene lost 5 bases and the J gene lost 6 bases, with 10 bases spanning the gap. In germline, CDR1 is MNHEY, CDR2 SVGEGT. The CDR3 is 13 residues long. Here the CDR3 reads CASSAREAGELFF. The CDR3, as DNA: TGTGCCAGCAGTGCCAGGGAAGCCGGGGAGCTGTTTTTT.

The chain is built from TRBV5-1 and TRBJ2-1; D uncertain. This CDR3 spans 16 amino acids. Germline CDR1 reads SGHRS; CDR2 reads YFSETQ. The V end was cut by 0 bases, the J end by 0 bases, with 10 bases between. CDR3 sequence: CASSLDLRSSYNEQFF. CDR3 coding DNA: TGCGCCAGCAGCTTGGACCTCAGATCCTCCTACAATGAGCAGTTCTTC.

The genes are TRBV10-3 and TRBJ2-2, with 7 bases that match TRBD2. The V gene's germline CDR1 is ENHRY and CDR2 SYGVKD. CDR3 size: 17 residues. V gave up 2 bases and J gave up 1 base; unmatched junction bases: 7. In nucleotides, the CDR3 is TGTGCCATCAGTGAGCCAACAGCGGGGAGGAACACCGGGGAGCTGTTTTTT. As protein: CAISEPTAGRNTGELFF.